These 26 T cell receptor beta chains originate from one sample sequenced in a study of Graves' ophthalmopathy and Graves' hyperthyroidism. The authors amplified TCR beta CDR3 regions from RNA transcripts. RT-PCR was first run with HTBI primers, then multiplex PCR in a second round. One entry per CDR3 protein results from TCRdb running MiXCR on the multiplex PCR reads. The sample holds 40,000 or so distinct CDR3 sequences, approximately 46% seen once. The specimen sequenced was peripheral blood. These receptors came from an adult woman with stable Graves' hyperthyroidism.

The sample holds many counts of this clonotype. The junction departs from the called germline gene at one end, perhaps through a read error. The chain uses TRBV7-7 and TRBJ2-2, with unresolved D. Germline CDR1 reads SSHAT; CDR2 reads FNYEAQ (reference sequence). This CDR3 contains 16 residues. The CDR3 loop reads CASSLVRSANTGELFF. CDR3 coding DNA: TGTGCTAGCAGCTTAGTGCGGAGCGCGAACACCGGGGAGCTGTTTTTT.

Many counts were recorded for this clonotype. V is TRBV28 and J is TRBJ1-5, with D perhaps TRBD1 (6 bases). The CDR3 runs to 14 residues. The ends were cut back, 2 bases at V and 7 bases at J, with 12 bases in the middle. Germline lookup yields CDR1 MDHEN and CDR2 SYDVKM. The CDR3 loop reads CASSLGRGGQPQHF. CDR3 nucleotide sequence: TGTGCCAGCAGTTTAGGGAGGGGGGGACAGCCCCAGCATTTT.

This clonotype was found many times. The J gene is TRBJ2-7, the V gene TRBV24-1; D gene ambiguous. V lost 1 base, J lost 4 bases, and 4 bases lay in between. Germline CDR1 is KGHDR and CDR2 is SFDVKD. The length of the CDR3 is 12 residues. CDR3 sequence (DNA): TGTGCCACCAGTGATTTTGGGTACGAGCAGTACTTC. It encodes CATSDFGYEQYF.

This chain links TRBV5-1 with TRBJ2-3; 7 bases align to TRBD2. CDR1 is SGHRS and CDR2 is YFSETQ in the germline V gene. This CDR3 is built from 16 residues. The V segment lost 0 bases and the J segment 3 bases; nucleotides outside the gene matches: 7. The CDR3 DNA follows: TGCGCCAGCAGCTTGGTTCAGGGAGGGGCAACAGATACGCAGTATTTT. Translated, it gives CASSLVQGGATDTQYF.

This clonotype was recorded at least ten times. This sequence joins TRBV19 and TRBJ1-5, with 8 bases fitting TRBD1. V shed 7 bases and J 3 bases; nucleotides not matched to a gene: 11. The germline gives CDR1 LNHDA, CDR2 SQIVND (reference sequence). The length of the CDR3 is 16 residues. The CDR3 DNA reads TGTGCCAGTACCAGGGAGGGACAGGCGTTCAATCAGCCCCAGCATTTT. The encoded protein is CASTREGQAFNQPQHF. The full variable domain, rest sourced from reference TRBV19 and TRBJ1-5, is DGGITQSPKYLFRKEGQNVTLSCEQNLNHDAMYWYRQDPGQGLRLIYYSQIVNDFQKGDIAEGYSVSREKKESFPLTVTSAQKNPTAFYLCASTREGQAFNQPQHFGDGTRLSIL.

The genes are TRBV7-9 and TRBJ2-5, with D tentatively TRBD1 (6 bases). CDR3 length equals 15 residues. CDR1 SEHNR and CDR2 FQNEAQ come from the germline V gene (reference sequence). Trimming shortened V by 2 bases and J by 3 bases, and 13 bases separated the two germline ends. CDR3 loop: CASSLPQGGEETQYF. The CDR3 region has the DNA TGTGCCAGCAGCTTACCACAGGGTGGGGAAGAGACCCAGTACTTC.

This clonotype has only a few counts. V gene TRBV6-2 or TRBV6-3 combines with J gene TRBJ2-5, with 7 nucleotides matching TRBD2. The CDR3 length is 13 residues. J gave up 5 bases and V 8 bases, and 8 bases lay outside the gene matches. In germline, CDR1 is MNHEY, CDR2 SVGEGT. The CDR3 bases are TGTGCCAGCGGGGGAGGGCCCTGGGAGACCCAGTACTTC. Encoded protein: CASGGGPWETQYF.

The V call is TRBV7-9, the J call TRBJ1-1; TRBD1 matches 7 bases. The CDR3 totals 15 residues. In germline, CDR1 is SEHNR, CDR2 FQNEAQ (reference sequence). The V segment lost 6 bases and the J segment 0 bases; nucleotides outside the gene matches: 7. CDR3 DNA: TGTGCCAGCAGGCAATGGGACAGCCTGAACACTGAAGCTTTCTTT. Residues: CASRQWDSLNTEAFF.

This clonotype has at least ten counts. J is TRBJ2-5 and V is TRBV6-6, with TRBD1 identical over 7 bases. The CDR3 sequence is 12 residues long. The V and J ends lost 6 bases and 5 bases, in that order; junction bases with no gene match: 3. From germline, CDR1 is MNHNY and CDR2 SVGAGI (reference sequence). CDR3 DNA sequence: TGTGCCAGCAGCAGGGGGTGGGAGACCCAGTACTTC. This translates into CASSRGWETQYF.

About this clonotype: No DNA is shown, since the ends of the CDR3 on it are uncertain; the CDR3 is the one TCRdb lists. The rearrangement uses TRBV13 and TRBJ2-5. The CDR3 region is 19 residues in length, termini included. Germline CDR1 reads PRHDT; CDR2 reads FYEKMQ (reference sequence). CDR3 protein: CASSLSVNEAFFGQETQYF.

For this clonotype: The junction does not match germline at one end; this may be a read error. The genes are TRBV30 and TRBJ2-1, with D uncertain. The CDR3 length is 13 residues. The germline CDR1 and CDR2 sequences are GTSNPN and SVGIG (reference sequence). CDR3 sequence: CAWSVRTENERFF. For the CDR3, the DNA is TGTGCCTGGAGTGTCCGGACCGAAAATGAGCGGTTCTTC.

This clonotype was counted many times. This chain uses TRBV7-8 with TRBJ2-3; 7 positions agree with TRBD2. V shed 5 bases, J shed 1 base, and the junction held 9 bases outside the gene matches. The CDR3 extends over 16 amino acids. Germline V gene data show CDR1 as SGHVS and CDR2 as FQNEAQ. The CDR3 DNA follows: TGTGCCAGCAGCCCTACTAGCGCCGTGCGCACAGATACGCAGTATTTT. Translation gives CASSPTSAVRTDTQYF.

Worth noting for this clonotype: Germline and junction disagree at one end, which may indicate a read error. This chain connects TRBV14 to TRBJ2-7; 8 bases line up with TRBD1. Germline lookup yields CDR1 SGHDN and CDR2 FVKESK. The CDR3 length is 15 residues. The CDR3 protein is CASSLDRVSSSEQCF. DNA of the CDR3: TGTGCCAGCAGTTTGGACAGGGTGAGTTCGTCCGAGCAGTGCTTC. Variable domain in full (rest from reference TRBV14 and TRBJ2-7): EAGVTQFPSHSVIEKGQTVTLRCDPISGHDNLYWYRRVMGKEIKFLLHFVKESKQDESGMPNNRFLAERTGGTYSTLKVQPAELEDSGVYFCASSLDRVSSSEQCFGPGTRLTVT.

The chain has TRBV7-4 and TRBJ2-7; 11 bases are a match to TRBD1. The germline V gene encodes CDR1 SGHVT and CDR2 SQSDAQ. The CDR3 contains 15 residues. J gave up 5 bases and V 3 bases, and 6 bases lay outside the gene matches. CDR3 region: CASSLGGQGGDEQYF. CDR3 in DNA: TGTGCCAGCAGCTTGGGGGGACAGGGGGGCGACGAGCAGTACTTC.

V gene TRBV2 combines with J gene TRBJ2-7; 8 bases map to TRBD1. The trim removed 5 bases at V and 1 base at J, leaving 7 bases unmatched. The CDR3 spans 15 residues. Germline V CDR1 and CDR2: SNHLY, FYNNEI. The CDR3 DNA reads as TGTGCCAGCAGTCTACAGGGGGTGGGATCCTACGAGCAGTACTTC. This translates into CASSLQGVGSYEQYF.

The rearrangement joins TRBV24-1 to TRBJ2-5; 7 bases are shared with TRBD1. Germline V gene sequence: CDR1 KGHDR, CDR2 SFDVKD. J was trimmed by 9 bases and V by 11 bases; bases with no gene match: 17. This CDR3 is 14 amino acids long. The CDR3 protein is CANTLQGMNQPQYF. CDR3 bases: TGTGCCAACACCTTACAGGGGATGAATCAGCCCCAGTACTTC.

This clonotype was observed many times. The V call is TRBV7-8, the J call TRBJ1-1; D not resolved. CDR3 length equals 12 residues. CDR1 SGHVS and CDR2 FQNEAQ come from the germline V gene. V lost 2 bases to trimming and J lost 8 bases, with 9 bases between them. This CDR3 reads CASSLIRGEAFF. CDR3 DNA sequence: TGTGCCAGCAGCTTAATCCGGGGAGAAGCTTTCTTT.

V gene TRBV20-1 combines with J gene TRBJ2-7, with TRBD2 matching 14 bases. The CDR3 loop spans 16 amino acids. In germline, CDR1 is DFQATT, CDR2 SNEGSKA (reference sequence). V trimming: 5 bases; J trimming: 6 bases; junction bases outside the gene matches: 12. The DNA of the CDR3 is TGCAGTGCTTGGACCGGGACTAGCGGGAGAGGGGGCGAGCAGTACTTC. Translated: CSAWTGTSGRGGEQYF.

The chain employs TRBV6-5 and TRBJ1-2, with TRBD1 matching 8 bases. This CDR3 contains 14 residues. CDR1 is MNHEY, CDR2 SVGAGI, per germline. The ends lost 4 bases at V and 4 bases at J; junction bases unmatched: 5. CDR3 DNA: TGTGCCAGCAGTTCACGGACAGGGATCTATGGCTACACCTTC. Residues: CASSSRTGIYGYTF.

This sequence joins TRBV14 and TRBJ1-1; a possible D gene is TRBD1 (5 bases). CDR1 and CDR2 (germline): SGHDN, FVKESK. Trimming pared 3 bases from V and 5 bases from J, leaving 13 bases between. CDR3 length: 14 residues. The DNA of the CDR3 is TGTGCCAGCAGCCAGTACAGGCTTAGGACTGAAGCTTTCTTT. The encoded protein is CASSQYRLRTEAFF.

The chain couples TRBV7-3 to TRBJ1-1, with D possibly TRBD1 on 5 matching bases. The length of the CDR3 is 13 residues. Germline-derived CDR1 and CDR2 are SGHTA and FQGTGA. Trimming shortened V by 8 bases and J by 4 bases, and 14 bases separated the two germline ends. The DNA of the CDR3 is TGTGCCAGCGGGGAGGGACGGCTCACTGAAGCTTTCTTT. This codes for CASGEGRLTEAFF.

J is TRBJ2-5 and V is TRBV7-6; 9 bases align to TRBD1. The V segment lost 5 bases and the J segment 5 bases; nucleotides outside the gene matches: 9. From germline, CDR1 is SGHVS and CDR2 FNYEAQ. CDR3 size: 15 residues. CDR3 protein: CASSGADRGMETQYF. In DNA, the CDR3 is TGTGCCAGCAGCGGGGCGGACAGGGGTATGGAGACCCAGTACTTC.

Many counts were recorded for this clonotype. The CDR3 coding sequence is TGTGCCAGCTCACCCCCAGGGATTGGGGAAAAACTGTTTTTT. Translating gives CASSPPGIGEKLFF. V usage is TRBV18 and J usage is TRBJ1-4, with a weak D call TRBD1 (5 bases). CDR1 and CDR2 from the germline V gene are KGHSH and LQKENI. V lost 3 bases to trimming and J lost 8 bases, with 13 bases between them. This CDR3 is 14 amino acids long.

The chain has TRBV7-2 and TRBJ1-2, with TRBD1 as a possible D gene (5 bases). CDR1 is SGHTA and CDR2 is FQGNSA in the germline V gene. CDR3 length: 17 residues. Trimming left V 5 bases short and J 7 bases short, with 26 bases between. Written as DNA, the CDR3 is TGTGCCAGCAGCCAAGGACAATTGCGACGCCCGGGGGGTGGCTACACCTTC. It specifies CASSQGQLRRPGGGYTF.

Concerning this clonotype: A much bigger clone sits one base away, suggesting this may be a read error. No conserved phenylalanine or tryptophan ends this CDR3, so it is likely a read error. The chain employs TRBV27 and TRBJ2-7; D gene unclear. V lost 0 bases and J 0 bases, leaving 9 bases between the germline ends. CDR3 length equals 15 residues. Germline CDR1 is MNHEY and CDR2 is SMNVEV (reference sequence). The CDR3 region has the DNA TGTGCCAGCAGTTTATCTTCCGGATACTCCTACGAGCAGTACTAC. This codes for CASSLSSGYSYEQYY.

This clonotype is medium-sized (0.01 to 0.1%) in the sample. The chain employs TRBV25-1 and TRBJ2-5, with D perhaps matching TRBD2 (5 bases). Germline V CDR1 and CDR2: MGHDK, SYGVNS. V was cut by 6 bases and J by 5 bases, with 19 bases left in between. The CDR3 is 15 residues long. The CDR3 region is CASSSKGLRGETQYF. The DNA of the CDR3 is TGTGCCAGCAGCTCAAAGGGCTTACGGGGTGAGACCCAGTACTTC.